These 10 T cell receptor beta chains share one sample of origin, sequenced in a study of shared clonotypes between healthy human individuals. Only CD45RO-negative cells positively selected for CCR7 counted as naive CD8 cells, so terminally differentiated effector memory CD45RA+ cells were excluded. Using immunoSEQ multiplex PCR, the repertoire was profiled, and TCRdb retains in-frame clones only, with some absent. The sample contains about 1,900,000 clones, about 95% of which appear only once. Sequenced material: naive CD8+ T cells sorted from blood. Source of these receptors: a man between 18 and 29 years old in good health.

This clone was counted a single time. In nucleotides, the CDR3 is TGTGCCAGCGGCGGGGCGCTTAACGATGAGCAGTTCTTC. It encodes CASGGALNDEQFF. The J gene is TRBJ2-1, the V gene TRBV6-5; possibly TRBD2 for D (6 bases). CDR1 and CDR2 (germline): MNHEY, SVGAGI. Trimming pared 8 bases from V and 8 bases from J, leaving 16 bases between. The CDR3 is made up of 13 amino acids.

The chain employs TRBV19 and TRBJ1-6; 9 positions agree with TRBD1. Germline lookup yields CDR1 LNHDA and CDR2 SQIVND (reference sequence). The J segment lost 6 bases and the V segment lost 5 bases, leaving 5 bases of the junction unmatched. This CDR3 region has 15 residues. CDR3 in amino acids: CASSLGQGGNSPLHF. The CDR3 bases are TGTGCCAGTAGTCTGGGACAGGGAGGTAATTCACCCCTCCACTTT. Using reference TRBV19 and TRBJ1-6 for the parts outside the CDR3, the full variable domain is DGGITQSPKYLFRKEGQNVTLSCEQNLNHDAMYWYRQDPGQGLRLIYYSQIVNDFQKGDIAEGYSVSREKKESFPLTVTSAQKNPTAFYLCASSLGQGGNSPLHFGNGTRLTVT.

The chain is built from TRBV7-9 and TRBJ2-1, with TRBD1 as a possible D gene (6 bases). The CDR3 consists of 15 residues. Trimming shortened V by 7 bases and J by 2 bases, and 15 bases separated the two germline ends. Germline assignment: CDR1 SEHNR and CDR2 FQNEAQ (reference sequence). As DNA, the CDR3 is TGTGCCAGCACCAAGGAACAGGGTCCCTACAATGAGCAGTTCTTC. This sequence encodes CASTKEQGPYNEQFF. Together with reference TRBV7-9 and TRBJ2-1, the CDR3 gives the full variable domain: DTGVSQNPRHKITKRGQNVTFRCDPISEHNRLYWYRQTLGQGPEFLTYFQNEAQLEKSRLLSDRFSAERPKGSFSTLEIQRTEQGDSAMYLCASTKEQGPYNEQFFGPGTRLTVL.

V and J are TRBV4-1 and TRBJ1-1, with 9 bases aligning to TRBD1. Germline V gives CDR1 MGHRA, CDR2 YSYEKL. CDR3 size: 13 residues. V lost 7 bases and J lost 11; bases outside the gene matches: 11. CDR3 residues: CASTPTGGAWAFF. CDR3 DNA sequence: TGCGCCAGCACACCCACAGGGGGCGCATGGGCTTTCTTT.

V is TRBV5-5 and J is TRBJ1-6; D ambiguous. The V end lost 7 bases, the J end lost 11 bases, and 7 bases lay between the germline ends. CDR1 is SGHKS, CDR2 YYEKEE, per germline (reference sequence). This CDR3 is built from 10 residues. As DNA, the CDR3 is TGTGCCAGCGGCACCGCACCCCTCCACTTT. Its translation is CASGTAPLHF.

This clone has only one observation. The chain carries TRBV10-2 and TRBJ2-3; 9 bases map to TRBD2. Germline CDR1 reads WSHSY; CDR2 reads SAAADI. With V trimmed by 4 bases and J by 4 bases, 6 bases remained unmatched. This CDR3 is built from 15 residues. The chain's CDR3 is CASSVYSGSSDTQYF. The CDR3 DNA is TGCGCCAGCAGTGTTTATAGCGGGAGTTCAGATACGCAGTATTTT.

The chain has TRBV6-1 and TRBJ1-1, with a weak D call TRBD1 (5 bases). CDR3 length: 14 amino acids. Trimming shortened V by 4 bases and J by 0 bases, and 9 bases separated the two germline ends. Germline lookup yields CDR1 MNHNS and CDR2 SASEGT. CDR3: CASSGWGMNTEAFF. The DNA of the CDR3 is TGTGCCAGCAGTGGCTGGGGGATGAACACTGAAGCTTTCTTT.

Note on this clone: The sample holds other DNA sequences that translate to the same CDR3. The chain links TRBV27 to TRBJ1-1; D uncertain. Per the germline V gene, CDR1 is MNHEY and CDR2 is SMNVEV (reference sequence). The CDR3 length is 13 residues. V dropped 3 bases and J dropped 0 bases, with 5 bases sitting between them. CDR3 sequence reads: CASSFSVNTEAFF. The CDR3 coding sequence is TGTGCCAGCAGTTTTTCCGTGAACACTGAAGCTTTCTTT.

Regarding this clone: A much larger clone lies a single base off, so this may be a read error. The chain uses TRBV11-2 and TRBJ2-7, with D perhaps matching TRBD1 or TRBD2 (5 bases each). Germline CDR1 reads SGHAT; CDR2 reads FQNNGV. The ends were cut back, 1 base at V and 4 bases at J, with 8 bases in the middle. The CDR3 is made up of 13 amino acids. DNA of the CDR3: TGTGCCAGCAGCTTAGGGTGGGGGTACGAGCAGTACTTC. This sequence encodes CASSLGWGYEQYF.

The chain recombines TRBV6-1 with TRBJ2-7; D is possibly TRBD1 (5 bases). Germline values: CDR1 MNHNS, CDR2 SASEGT. The germline V and J ends were trimmed by 7 bases and 3 bases, with 10 bases remaining between them. CDR3 length: 12 residues. The CDR3 sequence is CASTYRGYEQYF. The CDR3 DNA follows: TGTGCCAGCACCTATAGGGGCTACGAGCAGTACTTC.